The table lists the clone carrying this T cell receptor (beta chain) with a few counts. These data come from a study of blood T cell repertoires in COVID-19. This CDR3 has 15 residues. Germline trimming cut 4 bases from V and 2 bases from J; bases unmatched to any gene: 3. In germline, CDR1 is SGHDT, CDR2 YYEEEE. In terms of age and location, participants ranged from roughly 18 to 90 years and lived in about 25 US areas. Original analysis: Amplification of reference gene primers provided the estimated nucleated cell counts. Data came from immunoSEQ multiplex PCR; TCRdb stores just in-frame clones and leaves some out. The DNA gave D and trimming, while V, J and clone size come from that table. The table records 350,000 to 450,000 clones, roughly four fifths of them present only once.

The sample consisted of PBMCs or T cells enriched from blood (not recorded which). The TCR comes from a woman between 50 and 59 years old who had recovered from COVID-19. The chain recombines TRBV5-6 with TRBJ2-3, with 11 positions matching TRBD2. The CDR3 here is CASSPSGRYTDTQYF. In DNA form, the CDR3 reads TGTGCCAGCAGCCCTAGCGGGAGGTACACAGATACGCAGTATTTT.